Each of the 29 T cell receptor beta chains below was sequenced from the same sample in a study of low-dose radiotherapy and immunotherapy resistance in tumors. Covering alpha and beta chains, TRAV- and TRBV-specific primers were used for the first-strand cDNA. The PCR that amplified TCRs ran for around 20 cycles, relying on a constant-region primer and a V-primer adapter. One entry per CDR3 protein results from TCRdb running MiXCR on the reads. This repertoire shows about 58,000 distinct CDR3 sequences, around 23% found once; its top ten account for approximately 6.4%. Specified time point: after trial treatment. Regarding treatment: LDRT plus nivolumab, ipilimumab, low-dose cyclophosphamide and aspirin (RACIN trial). Sample: PBMCs, taken after low-dose radiotherapy plus immunotherapy. These receptor sequences come from a male donor with prostate cancer.

This clonotype was seen at least ten times. V usage is TRBV6-6 and J usage is TRBJ2-6; D not resolved. The CDR3 runs 16 residues. Trimming left V 2 bases short and J 0 bases short, with 8 bases between. Germline loops: CDR1 MNHNY, CDR2 SVGAGI (reference sequence). The CDR3 loop reads CASSYPKLSGANVLTF. The CDR3 DNA follows: TGTGCCAGCAGTTACCCTAAGCTCTCTGGGGCCAACGTCCTGACTTTC.

This clonotype was recorded at least ten times. The chain carries TRBV27 and TRBJ2-7; tentatively, D is TRBD1 or TRBD2 (6 bases each). Trimming cost V 7 bases and J 2 bases, with 27 bases left between them. Germline assignment: CDR1 MNHEY and CDR2 SMNVEV (reference sequence). The CDR3 loop spans 18 amino acids. The CDR3 here is CASTNPRDTRFVTYEQYF. DNA of the CDR3: TGTGCCAGCACCAATCCGCGGGACACTCGATTCGTTACCTACGAGCAGTACTTC.

This clonotype appeared many times. The chain carries TRBV18 and TRBJ2-3; the D gene is possibly TRBD1 (5 bases). The CDR3 is 16 residues long. Germline CDR1 is KGHSH and CDR2 is LQKENI. Trimming cost V 6 bases and J 4 bases, with 20 bases left between them. The chain's CDR3 is CASSHGLSGIADTQYF. The CDR3 nucleotides are TGTGCCAGCTCTCACGGTCTTTCAGGGATAGCAGATACGCAGTATTTT.

This clonotype was seen repeatedly, ten times or more. This rearrangement joins TRBV4-3 to TRBJ2-2, with TRBD1 matching over 10 bases. The J segment lost 7 bases and the V segment lost 0 bases, leaving 11 bases of the junction unmatched. This CDR3 is built from 18 residues. Germline CDR1 is LGHNA and CDR2 is YSLEER. The CDR3: CASSQEAATGGFVGELFF. CDR3 nucleotide sequence: TGCGCCAGCAGCCAAGAAGCGGCGACAGGGGGCTTCGTCGGGGAGCTGTTTTTT.

This chain joins TRBV2 and TRBJ1-1; D not certain. Between the trimmed V and J ends, which lost 5 bases and 1 base, there was a span of 11 bases. CDR1 is SNHLY and CDR2 is FYNNEI in the germline V gene. The CDR3 spans 14 residues. The CDR3 DNA reads TGTGCCAGCAGTTTCCAGCTGGAGAACACTGAAGCTTTCTTT. This encodes CASSFQLENTEAFF.

This clonotype was counted at least ten times. The chain uses TRBV4-2 and TRBJ2-7, with TRBD2 as a possible D gene (6 bases). Germline loops: CDR1 LGHNA, CDR2 YNFKEQ. The V end was cut by 0 bases, the J end by 3 bases, with 15 bases between. The CDR3 totals 16 residues. The CDR3 bases are TGTGCCAGCAGCCAAGAACCGGGAGTAGACTACTACGAGCAGTACTTC. This gives the protein CASSQEPGVDYYEQYF.

This clonotype was recorded many times. This chain links TRBV19 with TRBJ2-3, with D possibly matching TRBD2 (5 bases). Germline V gene sequence: CDR1 LNHDA, CDR2 SQIVND (reference sequence). With 7 bases removed from V and 11 bases from J, the gap between germline ends came to 19 bases. The CDR3 runs 13 residues. As DNA, the CDR3 is TGTGCCAGTACGGATCGCGCGGGCGTAGGGCAGTATTTT. Translating gives CASTDRAGVGQYF.

On this clonotype: This likely stems from a read error, as it lies one base from a far larger clone. The rearrangement joins TRBV30 to TRBJ2-5, with D tentatively TRBD2 (5 bases). CDR1 and CDR2 from the germline V gene are GTSNPN and SVGIG (reference sequence). This CDR3 comprises 16 residues. The V end was cut by 4 bases, the J end by 11 bases, with 29 bases between. The CDR3 loop reads CAWTPWRAGSYNEQYF. The CDR3 bases are TGTGCCTGGACCCCGTGGCGGGCCGGCTCCTACAATGAGCAGTACTTC.

This clonotype came up many times. This chain connects TRBV7-9 to TRBJ2-3, with 10 bases identical to TRBD2. This CDR3 is built from 18 residues. Germline loops: CDR1 SEHNR, CDR2 FQNEAQ (reference sequence). The V segment lost 1 base and the J segment 2 bases; nucleotides outside the gene matches: 9. CDR3 amino acids: CASSLELPLAGVTDTQYF. The CDR3 nucleotides read TGTGCCAGCAGCTTAGAACTTCCGCTAGCGGGAGTCACAGATACGCAGTATTTT.

In this sample, this clonotype turned up once. The J gene is TRBJ2-1, the V gene TRBV4-2, with 13 bases lining up with TRBD2. V was pared by 0 bases and J by 10 bases, with 6 bases of the junction left unmatched. From germline, CDR1 is LGHNA and CDR2 YNFKEQ. CDR3 size: 16 residues. DNA for the CDR3: TGTGCCAGCAGCCAAGAGACTAGCGGGGGGCCACTAGAGCAGTTCTTC. This encodes CASSQETSGGPLEQFF.

To note about this clonotype: Only one base separates this from a far larger clonotype, so it likely reflects a read error. The chain links TRBV23-1 to TRBJ2-5; 7 nucleotides agree with TRBD1. TRBV23-1 is given ORF status, its function remaining uncertain. V lost 4 bases, J lost 11 bases, and 22 bases stayed unmatched. The CDR3 runs 17 residues. The CDR3 coding sequence is TGCGCCAGCAGTCCCCCACTGGACAGGAAAACCTCCTACGCGCAGTACTTC. It is translated as CASSPPLDRKTSYAQYF.

The chain joins TRBV28 to TRBJ2-1; 13 bases agree with TRBD2. The CDR3 runs to 15 residues. Germline V gene lookup returns CDR1 MDHEN and CDR2 SYDVKM. Trimming at V came to 9 bases and at J to 7 bases, leaving 9 bases not matched to a gene. Written as DNA, the CDR3 is TGTGCCAGTGGTTTTACTAGCGGGAGGGGTAATGAGCAGTTCTTC. This codes for CASGFTSGRGNEQFF. The full variable domain, completed using reference TRBV28 and TRBJ2-1, is DVKVTQSSRYLVKRTGEKVFLECVQDMDHENMFWYRQDPGLGLRLIYFSYDVKMKEKGDIPEGYSVSREKKERFSLILESASTNQTSMYLCASGFTSGRGNEQFFGPGTRLTVL.

The V gene is TRBV28, the J gene TRBJ1-1; D ambiguous. There are 15 residues in the CDR3. Looked up from germline, CDR1 is MDHEN and CDR2 is SYDVKM. The V end lost 2 bases, the J end lost 0 bases, and 10 bases lay between the germline ends. The DNA for the CDR3 is TGTGCCAGCAGTTTAGATGGCGGGGTGAACACTGAAGCTTTCTTT. Translated, it gives CASSLDGGVNTEAFF.

Note on this clonotype: It differs at one base from a far larger clone, so likely a read error. The CDR3, as DNA: TGTGCCAGCAGTGGGACAGACCAAGAGACCCAGTACTTC. It is translated as CASSGTDQETQYF. The genes are TRBV6-2 or TRBV6-3 and TRBJ2-5, with 7 bases identical to TRBD1. Losses at the gene ends were 5 bases for V and 0 bases for J; bases not matched to a gene: 0. Looked up from germline, CDR1 is MNHEY and CDR2 is SVGEGT. CDR3 size: 13 residues.

To note about this clonotype: A single base is all that separates this from a far larger clone, so a read error is likely. The chain links TRBV12-3 or TRBV12-4 to TRBJ1-1, with 12 bases that match TRBD1. V shed 6 bases and J 11 bases; nucleotides not matched to a gene: 7. The CDR3 is 13 residues long. The CDR3 spells CASREGQGASAFF. The CDR3 bases are TGTGCCAGCAGGGAGGGACAGGGGGCTTCCGCTTTCTTT.

Many counts were recorded for this clonotype. The V and J genes are TRBV6-1 and TRBJ2-5, with D perhaps being TRBD1 or TRBD2 (5 bases each). Trimming stripped 1 base from V and 7 bases from J, with 13 bases between. Per germline, CDR1 MNHNS and CDR2 SASEGT. The length of the CDR3 is 14 residues. The CDR3 spells CASSEDWGKGTQYF. For the CDR3, the DNA is TGTGCCAGCAGTGAAGATTGGGGGAAAGGGACCCAGTACTTC.

This clonotype was observed a single time. The gene calls are TRBV20-1 and TRBJ1-1; D perhaps matches TRBD1 (6 bases). The CDR3 is 14 residues long. Germline assignment: CDR1 DFQATT and CDR2 SNEGSKA (reference sequence). Trimming left V 1 base short and J 4 bases short, with 13 bases between. DNA for the CDR3: TGCAGTGCTAGAGTAAGGGGCAGGGGCACTGAAGCTTTCTTT. Translation: CSARVRGRGTEAFF.

This clonotype was counted many times. The J gene is TRBJ2-2, the V gene TRBV6-6; 14 positions agree with TRBD2. Germline V gene sequence: CDR1 MNHNY, CDR2 SVGAGI (reference sequence). V gave up 6 bases and J gave up 7 bases; unmatched junction bases: 10. The CDR3 extends over 17 amino acids. Here the CDR3 DNA reads TGTGCCAGCAGCCCGGGACTAGCGGGGGAGATTGACGGGGAGCTGTTTTTT. Residues: CASSPGLAGEIDGELFF.

On this clonotype itself: This likely came from a read error, as a far larger clone is one base away. This chain joins TRBV5-5 and TRBJ2-5; D ambiguous. The J call is uncertain, as TRBJ2-7 better fits the DNA end. The CDR3 has 15 residues. Germline V lookup: CDR1 SGHKS, CDR2 YYEKEE (reference sequence). Here the CDR3 DNA reads TGTGCCAACAGCTTGGCCCCTCAGGAGACCTACGAGCAGTACTTC. It is translated as CANSLAPQETYEQYF.

Many counts were recorded for this clonotype. J is TRBJ2-2 and V is TRBV19, with D perhaps matching TRBD1 (5 bases). Germline loops: CDR1 LNHDA, CDR2 SQIVND (reference sequence). The CDR3 extends over 15 amino acids. With 3 bases removed from V and 0 bases from J, the gap between germline ends came to 8 bases. CDR3 residues: CASSMYRTNTGELFF. CDR3 DNA sequence: TGTGCCAGTAGTATGTACAGGACGAACACCGGGGAGCTGTTTTTT.

Comments on this clonotype: This sequence is one base from a far larger clone and is likely a read error. This chain uses TRBV6-6 with TRBJ2-1; no firm D call. Trimming stripped 6 bases from V and 10 bases from J, with 19 bases between. Germline V lookup: CDR1 MNHNY, CDR2 SVGAGI (reference sequence). CDR3 length equals 14 residues. DNA for the CDR3: TGTGCCAGCAGGACGGACGTAAGCTCCTACGAGCAGTTCTTC. Its protein product is CASRTDVSSYEQFF.

Regarding this clonotype: It is likely a read error: a sequence one base away is far more abundant. The gene calls are TRBV10-1 and TRBJ2-1; 9 bases are shared with TRBD1. This CDR3 contains 13 residues. Germline lookup yields CDR1 WNHNN and CDR2 SYGVQD (reference sequence). The CDR3 bases are TGTGCCAGCAGTTGGACAGGGGAGGGCGAGCAGTTCTTC. Protein product: CASSWTGEGEQFF.

This clonotype was observed many times. The genes are TRBV6-5 and TRBJ1-6; unclear D gene. The germline CDR1 and CDR2 sequences are MNHEY and SVGAGI. The CDR3 is made up of 11 amino acids. Trimming pared 6 bases from V and 7 bases from J, leaving 4 bases between. CDR3 DNA: TGTGCCAGCAGCCAAAATTCACCCCTCCACTTT. Translating gives CASSQNSPLHF.

This clonotype was recorded at least ten times. The V gene is TRBV29-1, the J gene TRBJ1-2, with a possible D match to TRBD1 (6 bases). This CDR3 region has 15 residues. Trimming removed 6 bases at V and 2 bases at J, with 19 bases between. The germline V gene encodes CDR1 SQVTM and CDR2 ANQGSEA. The chain's CDR3 is CSVVRGGQTNYGYTF. The CDR3 DNA is TGCAGCGTCGTAAGGGGCGGACAGACAAACTATGGCTACACCTTC.

This chain links TRBV20-1 with TRBJ1-5, with 9 nucleotides matching TRBD1. The CDR3 is 14 residues long. CDR1 and CDR2 (germline): DFQATT, SNEGSKA (reference sequence). With 3 bases clipped from V and 3 bases from J, the junction kept 3 bases outside the gene matches. The CDR3 bases are TGCAGTGCTAGTACAGGGGGCCACAATCAGCCCCAGCATTTT. Translating gives CSASTGGHNQPQHF.

This clonotype was picked up a small number of times. CDR3 amino acids: CASSPRGHSYNEQFF. As DNA, the CDR3 is TGTGCCAGCAGCCCGCGGGGCCACTCCTACAATGAGCAGTTCTTC. This chain joins TRBV4-2 and TRBJ2-1, with TRBD2 as a possible D gene (6 bases). The CDR3 contains 15 residues. The V end lost 4 bases, the J end lost 0 bases, and 10 bases lay between the germline ends. Germline V CDR1 and CDR2: LGHNA, YNFKEQ.

The chain combines TRBV6-2 or TRBV6-3 with TRBJ1-2, with D tentatively TRBD1 (6 bases). Trimming cost V 5 bases and J 5 bases, with 12 bases left between them. The CDR3 contains 13 residues. CDR1 and CDR2 (germline): MNHEY, SVGEGT. CDR3 in amino acids: CASSRPGEYGYTF. The DNA for the CDR3 is TGTGCCAGCAGTCGCCCAGGGGAATATGGCTACACCTTC.

This clonotype has ten or more counts. The chain is built from TRBV4-1 and TRBJ2-7; 12 bases match TRBD2. Germline V gene data show CDR1 as MGHRA and CDR2 as YSYEKL. This CDR3 region has 18 residues. Trimming cost V 3 bases and J 3 bases; bases outside gene matches: 12. The CDR3: CASSHQTSGSAQVYEQYF. For the CDR3, the DNA is TGCGCCAGCAGCCATCAGACTAGCGGGAGTGCCCAGGTCTACGAGCAGTACTTC.

In regard to this clonotype: Since a far larger clone is one base different, this is likely a read error. J is TRBJ1-2 and V is TRBV13, with D unclear. The CDR3 loop spans 19 amino acids. The V gene's germline CDR1 is PRHDT and CDR2 FYEKMQ (reference sequence). The CDR3 loop is CANSDSSGPEGLSNYGYTF. CDR3 bases: TGTGCCAACAGCGACTCGAGCGGGCCCGAAGGACTTTCTAACTATGGCTACACCTTC.